This TCR beta chain originates from a study of blood T cell repertoires in COVID-19. In this sample, this clone turned up once. V gave up 5 bases and J gave up 6 bases; unmatched junction bases: 6. This CDR3 has 13 amino acids. The germline V gene has CDR1 PRHDT and CDR2 FYEKMQ (reference sequence). The protocol was immunoSEQ multiplex PCR, while the TCRdb copy is restricted to in-frame clones and leaves out a portion. The table includes more than 95,000 clones, under 80% detected once. Sequences were obtained from peripheral blood. The origin of this receptor is a woman in her seventies with acute or convalescent COVID-19. This rearrangement joins TRBV13 to TRBJ1-1, with TRBD1 matching 7 bases. The DNA for the CDR3 is TGTGCCAGCAGCAAACAGGGGATGCCTGAAGCTTTCTTT. It specifies CASSKQGMPEAFF.